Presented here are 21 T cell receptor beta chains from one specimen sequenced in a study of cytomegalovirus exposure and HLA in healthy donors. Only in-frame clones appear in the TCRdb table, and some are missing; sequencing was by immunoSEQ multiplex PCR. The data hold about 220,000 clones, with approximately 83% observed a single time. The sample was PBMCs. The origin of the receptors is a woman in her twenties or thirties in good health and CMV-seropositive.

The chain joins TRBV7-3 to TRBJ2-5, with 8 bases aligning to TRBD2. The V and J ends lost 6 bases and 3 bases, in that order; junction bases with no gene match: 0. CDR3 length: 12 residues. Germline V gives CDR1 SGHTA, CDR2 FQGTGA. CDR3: CASRTSEETQYF. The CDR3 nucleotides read TGTGCCAGCAGGACTAGCGAAGAGACCCAGTACTTC.

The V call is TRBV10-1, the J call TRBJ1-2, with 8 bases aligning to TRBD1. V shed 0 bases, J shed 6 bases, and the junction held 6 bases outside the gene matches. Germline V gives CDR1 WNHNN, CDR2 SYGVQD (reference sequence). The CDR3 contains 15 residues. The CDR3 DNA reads TGCGCCAGCAGTGAGTCACCTTACAGGGGGGATGGCTACACCTTC. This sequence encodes CASSESPYRGDGYTF.

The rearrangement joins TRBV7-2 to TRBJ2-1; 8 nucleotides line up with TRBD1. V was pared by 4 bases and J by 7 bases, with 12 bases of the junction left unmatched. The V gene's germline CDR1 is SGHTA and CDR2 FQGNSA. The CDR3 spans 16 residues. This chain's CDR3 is CASSWTGTGTGNEQFF. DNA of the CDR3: TGTGCCAGCAGCTGGACCGGGACAGGAACGGGTAATGAGCAGTTCTTC.

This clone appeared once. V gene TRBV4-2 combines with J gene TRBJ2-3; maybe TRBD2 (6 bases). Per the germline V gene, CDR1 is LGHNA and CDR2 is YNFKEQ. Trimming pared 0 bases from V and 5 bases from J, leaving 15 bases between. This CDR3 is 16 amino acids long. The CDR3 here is CASSQDPGLALDTQYF. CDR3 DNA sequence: TGTGCCAGCAGCCAAGATCCGGGACTGGCACTAGATACGCAGTATTTT.

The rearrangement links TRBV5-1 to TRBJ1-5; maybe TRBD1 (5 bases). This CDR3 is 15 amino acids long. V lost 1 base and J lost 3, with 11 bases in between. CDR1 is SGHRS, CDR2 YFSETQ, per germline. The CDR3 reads CASSLSGGNNQPQHF. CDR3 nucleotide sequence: TGCGCCAGCAGCTTGAGCGGGGGAAACAATCAGCCCCAGCATTTT. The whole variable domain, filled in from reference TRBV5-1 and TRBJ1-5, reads KAGVTQTPRYLIKTRGQQVTLSCSPISGHRSVSWYQQTPGQGLQFLFEYFSETQRNKGNFPGRFSGRQFSNSRSEMNVSTLELGDSALYLCASSLSGGNNQPQHFGDGTRLSIL.

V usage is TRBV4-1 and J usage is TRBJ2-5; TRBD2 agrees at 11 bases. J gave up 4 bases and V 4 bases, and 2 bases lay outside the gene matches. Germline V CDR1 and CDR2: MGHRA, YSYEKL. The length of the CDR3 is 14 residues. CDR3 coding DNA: TGCGCCAGCAGCCGACTAGCGGGGACAGAGACCCAGTACTTC. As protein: CASSRLAGTETQYF.

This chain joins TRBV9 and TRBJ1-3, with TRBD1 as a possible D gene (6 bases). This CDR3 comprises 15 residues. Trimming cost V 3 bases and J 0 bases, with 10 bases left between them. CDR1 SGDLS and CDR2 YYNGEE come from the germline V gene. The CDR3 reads CASSGTASSGNTIYF. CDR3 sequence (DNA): TGTGCCAGCAGCGGGACAGCTAGCTCTGGAAACACCATATATTTT.

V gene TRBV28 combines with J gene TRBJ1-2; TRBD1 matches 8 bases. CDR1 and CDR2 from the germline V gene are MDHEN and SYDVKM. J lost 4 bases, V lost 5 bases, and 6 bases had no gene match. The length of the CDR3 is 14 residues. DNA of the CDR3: TGTGCCAGCAGTAAGGACAGGGAGGGCTATGGCTACACCTTC. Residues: CASSKDREGYGYTF.

In DNA, the CDR3 is TGTGCCAGCAGCTTGGATCTAGCGGGAGGGTATGAGCAGTTCTTC. Its translation: CASSLDLAGGYEQFF. The V call is TRBV5-4, the J call TRBJ2-1; 12 bases align to TRBD2. Germline trimming cut 0 bases from V and 8 bases from J; bases unmatched to any gene: 3. Germline V CDR1 and CDR2: SGHNT, YYREEE (reference sequence). CDR3 length: 15 residues.

The DNA for the CDR3 is TGTGCCAGCAGTAGAGGACAGCGTCAAGAGACCCAGTACTTC. Its translation: CASSRGQRQETQYF. The V and J genes are TRBV6-5 and TRBJ2-5, with D perhaps matching TRBD1 (6 bases). V was pared by 5 bases and J by 2 bases, with 12 bases between. The CDR3 is 14 amino acids. Germline values: CDR1 MNHEY, CDR2 SVGAGI.

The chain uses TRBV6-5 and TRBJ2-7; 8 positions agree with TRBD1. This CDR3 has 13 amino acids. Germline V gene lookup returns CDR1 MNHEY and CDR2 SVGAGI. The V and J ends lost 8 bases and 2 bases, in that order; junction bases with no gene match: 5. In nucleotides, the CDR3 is TGTGCCAGCGGCTCGACAGGGGCCTACGAGCAGTACTTC. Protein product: CASGSTGAYEQYF.

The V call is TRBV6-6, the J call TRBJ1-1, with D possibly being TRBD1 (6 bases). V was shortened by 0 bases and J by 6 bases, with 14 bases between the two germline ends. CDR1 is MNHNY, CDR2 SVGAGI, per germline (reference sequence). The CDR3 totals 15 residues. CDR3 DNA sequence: TGTGCCAGCAGTTACTCTAGTCACAGGGAATCTGAAGCTTTCTTT. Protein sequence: CASSYSSHRESEAFF.

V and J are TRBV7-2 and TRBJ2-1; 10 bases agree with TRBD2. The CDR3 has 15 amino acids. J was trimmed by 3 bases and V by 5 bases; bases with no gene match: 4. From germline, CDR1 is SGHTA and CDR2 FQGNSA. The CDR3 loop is CASSPLAGDYNEQFF. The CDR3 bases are TGTGCCAGCAGCCCCCTAGCGGGAGACTACAATGAGCAGTTCTTC.

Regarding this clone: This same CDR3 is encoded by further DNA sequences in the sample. The CDR3 sequence: CASSEYGGNYGYTF. CDR3 nucleotides: TGTGCCAGCAGTGAATATGGGGGTAACTATGGCTACACCTTC. The chain combines TRBV25-1 with TRBJ1-2; TRBD1 might be the D (5 bases). This CDR3 is 14 amino acids long. Germline CDR1 and CDR2: MGHDK and SYGVNS. V shed 0 bases and J shed 1 base, with 6 bases lying between them.

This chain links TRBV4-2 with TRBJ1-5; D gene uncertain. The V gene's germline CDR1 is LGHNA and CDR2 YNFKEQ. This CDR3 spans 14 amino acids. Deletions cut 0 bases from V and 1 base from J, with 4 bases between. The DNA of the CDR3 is TGTGCCAGCAGCCAAGATTGGAGCAATCAGCCCCAGCATTTT. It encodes CASSQDWSNQPQHF.

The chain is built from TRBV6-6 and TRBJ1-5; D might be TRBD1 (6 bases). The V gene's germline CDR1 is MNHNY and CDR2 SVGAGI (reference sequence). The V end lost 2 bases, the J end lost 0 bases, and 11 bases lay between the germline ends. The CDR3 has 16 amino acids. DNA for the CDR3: TGTGCCAGCAGTTACAGGACAGATCTTAGCAATCAGCCCCAGCATTTT. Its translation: CASSYRTDLSNQPQHF.

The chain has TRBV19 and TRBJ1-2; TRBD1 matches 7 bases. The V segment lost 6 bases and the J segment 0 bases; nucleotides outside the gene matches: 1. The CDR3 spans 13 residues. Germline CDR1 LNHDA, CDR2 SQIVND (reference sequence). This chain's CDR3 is CASRGQANYGYTF. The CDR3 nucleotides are TGTGCCAGTAGAGGACAGGCTAACTATGGCTACACCTTC.

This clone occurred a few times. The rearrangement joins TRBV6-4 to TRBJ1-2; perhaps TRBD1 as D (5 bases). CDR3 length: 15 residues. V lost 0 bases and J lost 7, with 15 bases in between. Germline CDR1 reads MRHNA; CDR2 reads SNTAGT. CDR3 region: CASSDSETAKGGYTF. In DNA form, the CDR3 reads TGTGCCAGCAGTGACTCCGAGACAGCGAAAGGTGGCTACACCTTC.

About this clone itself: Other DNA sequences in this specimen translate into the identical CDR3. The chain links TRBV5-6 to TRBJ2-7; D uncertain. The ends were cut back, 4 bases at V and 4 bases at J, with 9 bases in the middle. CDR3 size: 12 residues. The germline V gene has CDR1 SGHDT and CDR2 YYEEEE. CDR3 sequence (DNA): TGTGCCAGCAGCCCTCTCGGGTACGAGCAGTACTTC. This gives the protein CASSPLGYEQYF.

In DNA form, the CDR3 reads TGTGCCAGTAGTAGCTTAAGTGTGCGCAATCAGCCCCAGCATTTT. Residues: CASSSLSVRNQPQHF. The gene calls are TRBV19 and TRBJ1-5; D gene ambiguous. The CDR3 loop spans 15 amino acids. Germline V lookup: CDR1 LNHDA, CDR2 SQIVND (reference sequence). V was trimmed by 4 bases and J by 2 bases, leaving 12 bases between them.

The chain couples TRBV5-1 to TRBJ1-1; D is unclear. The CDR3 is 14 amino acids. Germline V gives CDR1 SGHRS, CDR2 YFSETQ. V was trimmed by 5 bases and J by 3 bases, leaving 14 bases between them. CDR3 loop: CASSSVGPDTEAFF. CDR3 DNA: TGCGCCAGCAGTTCCGTTGGACCGGACACTGAAGCTTTCTTT.